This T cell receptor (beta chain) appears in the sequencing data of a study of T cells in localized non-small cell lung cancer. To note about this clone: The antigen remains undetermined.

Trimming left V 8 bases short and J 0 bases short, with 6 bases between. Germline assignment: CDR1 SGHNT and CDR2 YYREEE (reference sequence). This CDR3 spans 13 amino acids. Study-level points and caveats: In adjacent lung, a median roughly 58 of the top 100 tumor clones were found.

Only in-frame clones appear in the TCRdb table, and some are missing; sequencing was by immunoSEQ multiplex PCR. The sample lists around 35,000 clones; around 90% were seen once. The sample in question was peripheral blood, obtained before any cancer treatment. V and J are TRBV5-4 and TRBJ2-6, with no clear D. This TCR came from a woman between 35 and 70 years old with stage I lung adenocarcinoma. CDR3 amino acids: CASQSSGANVLTF. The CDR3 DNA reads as TGTGCCAGTCAGAGCTCTGGGGCCAACGTCCTGACTTTC.